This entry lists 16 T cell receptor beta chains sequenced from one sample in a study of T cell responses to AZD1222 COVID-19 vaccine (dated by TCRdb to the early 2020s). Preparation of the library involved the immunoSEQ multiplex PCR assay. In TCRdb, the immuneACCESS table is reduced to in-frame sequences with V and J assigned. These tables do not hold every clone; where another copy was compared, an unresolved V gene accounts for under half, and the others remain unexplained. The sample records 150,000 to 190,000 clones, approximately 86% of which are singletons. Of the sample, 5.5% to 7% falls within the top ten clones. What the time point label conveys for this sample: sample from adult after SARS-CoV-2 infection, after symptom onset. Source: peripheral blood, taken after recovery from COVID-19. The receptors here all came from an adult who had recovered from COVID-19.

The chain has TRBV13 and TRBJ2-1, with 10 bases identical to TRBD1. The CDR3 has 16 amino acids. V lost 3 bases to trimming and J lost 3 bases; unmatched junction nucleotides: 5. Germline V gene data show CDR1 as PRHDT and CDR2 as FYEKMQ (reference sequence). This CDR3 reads CASSFEGTGDYNEQFF. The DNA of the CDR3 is TGTGCCAGCAGCTTTGAAGGGACAGGGGACTACAATGAGCAGTTCTTC.

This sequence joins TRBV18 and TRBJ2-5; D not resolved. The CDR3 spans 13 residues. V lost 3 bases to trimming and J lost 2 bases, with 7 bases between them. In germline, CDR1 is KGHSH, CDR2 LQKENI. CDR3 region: CASSPRNQETQYF. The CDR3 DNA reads TGTGCCAGCTCACCGCGGAATCAAGAGACCCAGTACTTC.

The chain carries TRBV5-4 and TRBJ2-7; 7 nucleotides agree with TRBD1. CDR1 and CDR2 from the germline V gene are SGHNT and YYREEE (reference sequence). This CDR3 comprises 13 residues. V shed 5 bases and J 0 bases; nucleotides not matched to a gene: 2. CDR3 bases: TGTGCCAGCAGAGACAGGGACTCCTACGAGCAGTACTTC. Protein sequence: CASRDRDSYEQYF.

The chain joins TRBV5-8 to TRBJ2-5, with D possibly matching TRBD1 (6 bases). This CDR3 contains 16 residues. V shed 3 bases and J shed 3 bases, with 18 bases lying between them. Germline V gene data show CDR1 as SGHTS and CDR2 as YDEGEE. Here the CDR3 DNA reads TGTGCCAGCAGCTCAGAAATTCGGACAGCCGAAGAGACCCAGTACTTC. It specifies CASSSEIRTAEETQYF.

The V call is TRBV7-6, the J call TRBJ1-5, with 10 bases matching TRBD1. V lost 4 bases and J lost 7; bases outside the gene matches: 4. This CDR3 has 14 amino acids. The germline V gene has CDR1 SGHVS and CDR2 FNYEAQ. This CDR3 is CASSSDRGYQPQHF. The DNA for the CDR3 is TGTGCCAGCAGCTCGGACAGGGGGTACCAGCCCCAGCATTTT.

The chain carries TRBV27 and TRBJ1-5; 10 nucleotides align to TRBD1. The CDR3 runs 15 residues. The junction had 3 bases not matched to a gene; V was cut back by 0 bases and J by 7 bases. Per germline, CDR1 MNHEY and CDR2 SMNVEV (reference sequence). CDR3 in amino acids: CASSLSGTGDQPQHF. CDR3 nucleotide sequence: TGTGCCAGCAGTTTATCCGGGACAGGGGACCAGCCCCAGCATTTT.

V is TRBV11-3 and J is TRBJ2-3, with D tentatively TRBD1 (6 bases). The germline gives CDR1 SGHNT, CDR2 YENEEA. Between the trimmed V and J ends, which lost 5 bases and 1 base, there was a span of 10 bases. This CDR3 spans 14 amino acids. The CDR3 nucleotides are TGTGCCAGCAGCCTAGGACAGCGCACAGATACGCAGTATTTT. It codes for CASSLGQRTDTQYF.

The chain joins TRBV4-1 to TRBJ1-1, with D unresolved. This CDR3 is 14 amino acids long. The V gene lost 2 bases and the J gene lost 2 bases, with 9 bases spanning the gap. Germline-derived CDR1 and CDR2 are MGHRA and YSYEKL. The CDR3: CASSQFTVNTEAFF. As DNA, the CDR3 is TGCGCCAGCAGCCAATTTACAGTAAACACTGAAGCTTTCTTT.

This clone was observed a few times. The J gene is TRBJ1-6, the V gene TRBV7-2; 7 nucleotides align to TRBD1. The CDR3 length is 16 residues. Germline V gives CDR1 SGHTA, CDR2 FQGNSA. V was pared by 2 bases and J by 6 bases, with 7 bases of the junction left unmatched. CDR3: CASSLNRGRANSPLHF. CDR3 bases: TGTGCCAGCAGCTTAAACAGGGGCAGAGCTAATTCACCCCTCCACTTT.

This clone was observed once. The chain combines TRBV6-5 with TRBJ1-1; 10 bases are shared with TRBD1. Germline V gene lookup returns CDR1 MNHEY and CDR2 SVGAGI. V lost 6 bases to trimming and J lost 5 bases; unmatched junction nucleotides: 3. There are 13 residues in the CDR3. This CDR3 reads CASRGTGETEAFF. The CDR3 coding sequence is TGTGCCAGCAGGGGGACAGGGGAGACTGAAGCTTTCTTT.

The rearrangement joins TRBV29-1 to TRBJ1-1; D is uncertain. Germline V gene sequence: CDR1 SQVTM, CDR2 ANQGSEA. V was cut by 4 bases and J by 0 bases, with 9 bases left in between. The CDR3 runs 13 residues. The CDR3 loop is CSVARGLNTEAFF. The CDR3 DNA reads TGCAGCGTTGCGCGGGGATTGAACACTGAAGCTTTCTTT.

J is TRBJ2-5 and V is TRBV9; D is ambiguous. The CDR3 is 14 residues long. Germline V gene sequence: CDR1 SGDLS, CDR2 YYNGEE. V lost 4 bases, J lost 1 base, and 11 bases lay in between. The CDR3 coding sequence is TGTGCCAGCAGCCTCCGGTCTTCCCAAGAGACCCAGTACTTC. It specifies CASSLRSSQETQYF.

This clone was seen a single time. The CDR3 DNA follows: TGTGCCAGCACCCCATTTAGGGGGGGAAACACCATATATTTT. Residues: CASTPFRGGNTIYF. V usage is TRBV7-2 and J usage is TRBJ1-3; possible D gene TRBD1, 6 bases. Trimming stripped 7 bases from V and 4 bases from J, with 14 bases between. The CDR3 runs to 14 residues. Germline-derived CDR1 and CDR2 are SGHTA and FQGNSA.

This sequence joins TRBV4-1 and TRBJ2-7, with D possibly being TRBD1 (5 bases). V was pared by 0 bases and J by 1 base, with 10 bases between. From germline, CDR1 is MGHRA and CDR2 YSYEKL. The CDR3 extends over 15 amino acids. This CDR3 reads CASSQDRGRSYEQYF. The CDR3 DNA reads TGCGCCAGCAGCCAAGATAGGGGCCGATCCTACGAGCAGTACTTC.

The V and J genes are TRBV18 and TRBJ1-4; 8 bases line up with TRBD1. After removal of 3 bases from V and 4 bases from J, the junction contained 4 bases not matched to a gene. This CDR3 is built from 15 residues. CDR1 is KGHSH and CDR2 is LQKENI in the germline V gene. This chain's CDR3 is CASSPQGQDNEKLFF. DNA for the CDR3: TGTGCCAGCTCACCCCAGGGACAGGATAATGAAAAACTGTTTTTT.

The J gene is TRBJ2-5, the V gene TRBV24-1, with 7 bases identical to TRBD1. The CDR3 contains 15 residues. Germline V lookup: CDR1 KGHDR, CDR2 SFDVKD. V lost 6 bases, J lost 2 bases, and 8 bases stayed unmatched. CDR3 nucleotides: TGTGCCACCAGTCGTAGGACAGGCCATCAAGAGACCCAGTACTTC. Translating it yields CATSRRTGHQETQYF.